This T cell receptor beta chain derives from a study of blood T cell repertoires in COVID-19. Study information: Acute and convalescent COVID-19 samples came from the United States, Italy and Spain.

Participants reported their clinical history, and cohort assignment relied on those reports. All recovered Cohort 3 donors got two negative PCRs, got clearance, or saw symptom resolution. Sequencing used immunoSEQ multiplex PCR; TCRdb keeps in-frame clones, though not all of them. Of 330,000 or so clones in the sample, roughly 90% were seen once. CDR3 size: 20 residues. In germline, CDR1 is SGHRS, CDR2 YFSETQ. Trimming removed 5 bases from V and 0 bases from J; junction bases left unmatched: 15. The chain links TRBV5-1 to TRBJ2-1; 12 bases line up with TRBD2. Specimen: PBMCs or T cells enriched from blood (not recorded which). This TCR derives from a woman aged 25 to 39 who had recovered from COVID-19. The CDR3 loop is CASSGLAGTAGRSSYNEQFF. The CDR3 DNA is TGCGCCAGCAGTGGACTAGCGGGGACTGCGGGAAGAAGCTCCTACAATGAGCAGTTCTTC.